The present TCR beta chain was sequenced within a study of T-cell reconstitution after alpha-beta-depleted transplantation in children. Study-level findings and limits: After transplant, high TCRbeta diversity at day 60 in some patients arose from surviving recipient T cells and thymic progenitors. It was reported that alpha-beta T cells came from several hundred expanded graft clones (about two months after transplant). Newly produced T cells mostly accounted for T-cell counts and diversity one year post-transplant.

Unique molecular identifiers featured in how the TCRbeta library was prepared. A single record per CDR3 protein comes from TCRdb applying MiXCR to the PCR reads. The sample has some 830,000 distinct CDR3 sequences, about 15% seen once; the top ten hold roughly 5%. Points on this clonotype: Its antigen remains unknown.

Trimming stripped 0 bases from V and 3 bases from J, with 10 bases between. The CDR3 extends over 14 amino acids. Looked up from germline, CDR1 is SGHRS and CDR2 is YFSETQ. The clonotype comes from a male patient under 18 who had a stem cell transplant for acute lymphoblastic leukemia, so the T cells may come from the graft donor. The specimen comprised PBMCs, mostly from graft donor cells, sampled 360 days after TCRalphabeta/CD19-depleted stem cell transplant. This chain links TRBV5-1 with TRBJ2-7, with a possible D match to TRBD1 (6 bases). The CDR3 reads CASSLETGNYEQYF. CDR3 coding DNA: TGCGCCAGCAGCTTGGAGACAGGCAACTACGAGCAGTACTTC.